This record concerns one T cell receptor beta chain sequence. Germline V gene data show CDR1 as SNHLY and CDR2 as FYNNEI. CDR3 length equals 14 residues. J gave up 5 bases and V 5 bases, and 4 bases lay outside the gene matches. These data are taken from a study of blood T cell repertoires in COVID-19. Measured with immunoSEQ multiplex PCR; TCRdb has only the in-frame clones, and not every one. The repertoire consists of about 160,000 clones, with roughly nine tenths occurring once and the leading ten covering roughly 7%. The chain is built from TRBV2 and TRBJ2-7, with TRBD1 matching 12 bases. This sequence originates from a woman between 50 and 59 years old who had recovered from COVID-19. The sequencing sample was made of PBMCs or T cells enriched from blood (not recorded which). CDR3 amino acids: CASSRGQGADEQYF. CDR3 coding DNA: TGTGCCAGCAGTCGGGGACAGGGGGCTGACGAGCAGTACTTC.